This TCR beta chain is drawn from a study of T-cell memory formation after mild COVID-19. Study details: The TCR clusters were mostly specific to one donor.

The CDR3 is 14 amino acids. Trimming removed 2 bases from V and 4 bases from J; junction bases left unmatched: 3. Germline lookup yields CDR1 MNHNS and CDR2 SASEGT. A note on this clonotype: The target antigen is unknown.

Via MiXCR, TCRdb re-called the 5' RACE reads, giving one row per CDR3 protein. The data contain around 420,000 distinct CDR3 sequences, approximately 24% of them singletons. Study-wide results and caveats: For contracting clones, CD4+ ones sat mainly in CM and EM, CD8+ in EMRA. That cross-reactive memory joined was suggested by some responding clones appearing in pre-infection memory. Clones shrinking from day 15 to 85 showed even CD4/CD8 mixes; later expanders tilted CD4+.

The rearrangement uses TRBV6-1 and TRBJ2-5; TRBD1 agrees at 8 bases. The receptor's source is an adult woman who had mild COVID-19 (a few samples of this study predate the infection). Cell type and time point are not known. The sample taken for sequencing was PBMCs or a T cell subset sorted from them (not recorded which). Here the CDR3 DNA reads TGTGCCAGCAGTGAAACACAGGGGGGAGAGACCCAGTACTTC. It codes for CASSETQGGETQYF.